The sequence of this T cell receptor beta chain was determined in a study of cytomegalovirus exposure and HLA in healthy donors. V shed 6 bases and J 3 bases; nucleotides not matched to a gene: 7. Germline V CDR1 and CDR2: SQVTM, ANQGSEA. The CDR3 length is 13 residues. The PCR employed 60 Vbeta primers together with 13 Jbeta primers. Assay: immunoSEQ multiplex PCR; the TCRdb copy retains only in-frame clones and omits some. The sample has about 120,000 clones; approximately 80% are singletons. This clonotype was obtained from a woman aged 18 to 35 in good health and CMV-seronegative. The V and J genes are TRBV29-1 and TRBJ2-7; 8 nucleotides agree with TRBD1. The sequenced sample was PBMCs. CDR3 sequence reads: CSVLGQARYEQYF. The CDR3 DNA is TGCAGCGTCCTGGGACAGGCCCGCTACGAGCAGTACTTC.